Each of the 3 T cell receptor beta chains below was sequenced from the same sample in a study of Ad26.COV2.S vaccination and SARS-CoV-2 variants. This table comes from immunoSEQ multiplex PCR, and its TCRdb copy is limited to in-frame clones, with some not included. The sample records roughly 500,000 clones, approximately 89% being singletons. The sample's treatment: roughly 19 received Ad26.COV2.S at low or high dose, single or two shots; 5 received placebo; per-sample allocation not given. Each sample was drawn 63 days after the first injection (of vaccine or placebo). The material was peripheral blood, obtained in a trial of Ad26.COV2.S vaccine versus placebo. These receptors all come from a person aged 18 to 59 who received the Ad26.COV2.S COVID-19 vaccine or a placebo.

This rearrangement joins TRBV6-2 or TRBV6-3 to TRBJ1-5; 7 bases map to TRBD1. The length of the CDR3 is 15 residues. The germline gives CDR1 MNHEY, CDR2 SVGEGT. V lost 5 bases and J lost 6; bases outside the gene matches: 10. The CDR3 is CASSPGGAGTQPQHF. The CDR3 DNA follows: TGTGCCAGCAGTCCAGGGGGGGCTGGCACTCAGCCCCAGCATTTT.

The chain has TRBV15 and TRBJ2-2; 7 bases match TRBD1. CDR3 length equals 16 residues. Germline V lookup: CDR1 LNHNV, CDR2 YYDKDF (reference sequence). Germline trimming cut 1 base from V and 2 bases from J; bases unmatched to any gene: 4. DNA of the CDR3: TGTGCCACCAGCAGAGGAGGGACAGATAACACCGGGGAGCTGTTTTTT. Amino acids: CATSRGGTDNTGELFF.

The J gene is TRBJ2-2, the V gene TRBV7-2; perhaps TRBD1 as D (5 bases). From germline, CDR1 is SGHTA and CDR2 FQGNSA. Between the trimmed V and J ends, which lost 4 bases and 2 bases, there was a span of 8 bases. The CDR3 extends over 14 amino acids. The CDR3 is CASSSQGNTGELFF. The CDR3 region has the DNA TGTGCCAGCAGCTCCCAGGGTAACACCGGGGAGCTGTTTTTT.